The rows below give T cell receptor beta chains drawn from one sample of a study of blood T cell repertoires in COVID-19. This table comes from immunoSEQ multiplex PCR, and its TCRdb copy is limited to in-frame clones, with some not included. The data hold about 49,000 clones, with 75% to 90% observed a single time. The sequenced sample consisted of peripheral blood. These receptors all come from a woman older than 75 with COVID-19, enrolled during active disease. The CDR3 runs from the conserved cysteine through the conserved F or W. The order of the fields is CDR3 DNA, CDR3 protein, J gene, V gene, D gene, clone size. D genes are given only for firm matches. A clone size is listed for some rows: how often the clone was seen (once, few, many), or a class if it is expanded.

CDR3 DNA: TGCGCCAGCGCCACCGGGACAGTCAATTCACCCCTCCACTTT
CDR3 protein: CASATGTVNSPLHF
J gene: TRBJ1-6
V gene: TRBV5-1
D gene: TRBD1
clone size: few

CDR3 DNA: TGTGCCAGCTCACCACCCCGGGGACAGGGGGCAGCTTTCTTT
CDR3 protein: CASSPPRGQGAAFF
J gene: TRBJ1-1
V gene: TRBV18
D gene: TRBD1
clone size: .

CDR3 DNA: TGTGCCGCGGGGACTATGGCCATTGAGCAGTTCTTC
CDR3 protein: CAAGTMAIEQFF
J gene: TRBJ2-1
V gene: TRBV19
D gene: TRBD2
clone size: .

CDR3 DNA: TGTGCCAGCAGGTCGCGGGATAATTCACCCCTCCACTTT
CDR3 protein: CASRSRDNSPLHF
J gene: TRBJ1-6
V gene: TRBV6-5
D gene: .
clone size: .

CDR3 DNA: TGTGCCAGCAGCTTAACCGCCGGGGAGCAGTTCTTC
CDR3 protein: CASSLTAGEQFF
J gene: TRBJ2-1
V gene: TRBV11-3
D gene: .
clone size: .

CDR3 DNA: TGTGCCAGTACCATAATCGGAGGGTCGAACACTGAAGCTTTCTTT
CDR3 protein: CASTIIGGSNTEAFF
J gene: TRBJ1-1
V gene: TRBV19
D gene: .
clone size: few

CDR3 DNA: TGTGCCAGCAGCACCCGACAGGGGGCGAACACCGGGGAGCTGTTTTTT
CDR3 protein: CASSTRQGANTGELFF
J gene: TRBJ2-2
V gene: TRBV9
D gene: TRBD1
clone size: .

CDR3 DNA: TGTGCCAGCTCACCAGAAGGTTTGACAGCCTACCCTGATCAGCCCCAGCATTTT
CDR3 protein: CASSPEGLTAYPDQPQHF
J gene: TRBJ1-5
V gene: TRBV18
D gene: .
clone size: .

CDR3 DNA: TGTGCCAGCAGTCCGAGACAGGGCTCGGGGCAGTTCTTC
CDR3 protein: CASSPRQGSGQFF
J gene: TRBJ2-1
V gene: TRBV12-3/TRBV12-4
D gene: TRBD1
clone size: .

CDR3 DNA: TGTGCCAGTAGTATGACCCAGCGATCACCCCTCCACTTT
CDR3 protein: CASSMTQRSPLHF
J gene: TRBJ1-6
V gene: TRBV19
D gene: .
clone size: .

CDR3 DNA: TGTGCCAGTAGCTCGACAGGTCCAGGAAACACCATATATTTT
CDR3 protein: CASSSTGPGNTIYF
J gene: TRBJ1-3
V gene: TRBV19
D gene: .
clone size: many

CDR3 DNA: TGTGCCAGCTCACCGGAGGGGGCCCTCTACGAGCAGTACTTC
CDR3 protein: CASSPEGALYEQYF
J gene: TRBJ2-7
V gene: TRBV18
D gene: .
clone size: .

CDR3 DNA: TGTGCCAGCAGCTCTCAGGGGAAAACTGAAGCTTTCTTT
CDR3 protein: CASSSQGKTEAFF
J gene: TRBJ1-1
V gene: TRBV5-4
D gene: .
clone size: .

CDR3 DNA: TGTGCCAGTAGTATGGCTGGAGAGACCCAGTACTTC
CDR3 protein: CASSMAGETQYF
J gene: TRBJ2-5
V gene: TRBV19
D gene: .
clone size: .

CDR3 DNA: TGTGCCAGCAGCCCTTCCCCCGGGACTTCCAACTACAATGAGCAGTTCTTC
CDR3 protein: CASSPSPGTSNYNEQFF
J gene: TRBJ2-1
V gene: TRBV6-2/TRBV6-3
D gene: .
clone size: .

CDR3 DNA: TGTGCCAGCAGCCTTTATCAGGGGGCCGACGAGCAGTACTTC
CDR3 protein: CASSLYQGADEQYF
J gene: TRBJ2-7
V gene: TRBV7-6
D gene: TRBD1
clone size: .

CDR3 DNA: TGTGCCAGCAGCCCCCGTCGTAACTATGGCTACACCTTC
CDR3 protein: CASSPRRNYGYTF
J gene: TRBJ1-2
V gene: TRBV7-3
D gene: .
clone size: .

CDR3 DNA: TGTGCCAGCAGCCAAACGAGGGGAGGGTTGAGAGGGGATCAGCCCCAGCATTTT
CDR3 protein: CASSQTRGGLRGDQPQHF
J gene: TRBJ1-5
V gene: TRBV13
D gene: .
clone size: .

CDR3 DNA: TGCGCCAGCAGCTTGCGACCGGGACAGGTCTACGAGCAGTACTTC
CDR3 protein: CASSLRPGQVYEQYF
J gene: TRBJ2-7
V gene: TRBV5-1
D gene: TRBD1
clone size: .

CDR3 DNA: TGTGCCAGCTCACCACCCACGACAGAAGTGGCTTTCTTT
CDR3 protein: CASSPPTTEVAFF
J gene: TRBJ1-1
V gene: TRBV18
D gene: .
clone size: .

CDR3 DNA: TGTGCCAGCAGTGAAGGGGGGGTGACTAATGAAAAACTGTTTTTT
CDR3 protein: CASSEGGVTNEKLFF
J gene: TRBJ1-4
V gene: TRBV2
D gene: .
clone size: .

CDR3 DNA: TGTGCCACCAGTGATCCGGGACAGCCCCAGCATTTT
CDR3 protein: CATSDPGQPQHF
J gene: TRBJ1-5
V gene: TRBV24-1
D gene: .
clone size: .

CDR3 DNA: TGTGCCAGCAGCAAGTCAGGGCGTCAAGAGACCCAGTACTTC
CDR3 protein: CASSKSGRQETQYF
J gene: TRBJ2-5
V gene: TRBV5-4
D gene: .
clone size: .

CDR3 DNA: TGTGCCAGCAGCCAGCAGACAACTAATGAAAAACTGTTTTTT
CDR3 protein: CASSQQTTNEKLFF
J gene: TRBJ1-4
V gene: TRBV14
D gene: .
clone size: .

CDR3 DNA: TGTGCCAGCAAGAGGACAGGGCTTCAGCCCCAGCATTTT
CDR3 protein: CASKRTGLQPQHF
J gene: TRBJ1-5
V gene: TRBV2
D gene: TRBD1
clone size: .

CDR3 DNA: TGCGCCAGCAGCCAAGGCCCCGGACAGGGAGGAAGCTACACCTTC
CDR3 protein: CASSQGPGQGGSYTF
J gene: TRBJ1-2
V gene: TRBV4-1
D gene: TRBD1
clone size: once

CDR3 DNA: TGTGCCTGGAGTGGAGGTAGCAATCAGCCCCAGCATTTT
CDR3 protein: CAWSGGSNQPQHF
J gene: TRBJ1-5
V gene: TRBV30
D gene: .
clone size: .

CDR3 DNA: TGCGCCAGCAGTGAGTCGTTCAGGGACAGGGCCCGAGATACGCAGTATTTT
CDR3 protein: CASSESFRDRARDTQYF
J gene: TRBJ2-3
V gene: TRBV10-1
D gene: TRBD1
clone size: once

CDR3 DNA: TGTGCCAGCAGCTTATCCCGGACAGGCGCCAACAATGAGCAGTTCTTC
CDR3 protein: CASSLSRTGANNEQFF
J gene: TRBJ2-1
V gene: TRBV7-9
D gene: TRBD1
clone size: .

CDR3 DNA: TGTGCCAGCAGTTTGACCCAGGGGGAAAAACTGTTTTTT
CDR3 protein: CASSLTQGEKLFF
J gene: TRBJ1-4
V gene: TRBV3-1/TRBV3-2
D gene: .
clone size: .

CDR3 DNA: TGTGCCAGCAGCCGAGGACTGGGAAGGAACACTGAAGCTTTCTTT
CDR3 protein: CASSRGLGRNTEAFF
J gene: TRBJ1-1
V gene: TRBV11-3
D gene: .
clone size: .

CDR3 DNA: TGTGCCAGCAGCCAAGGACTAGCGGGCCCAACGAGTTCCTACAATGAGCAGTTCTTC
CDR3 protein: CASSQGLAGPTSSYNEQFF
J gene: TRBJ2-1
V gene: TRBV4-2
D gene: TRBD2
clone size: .

CDR3 DNA: TGTGCCAGCAGCGAAGGGGTCGGCGGGGGGGCGTACAATGAGCAGTTCTTC
CDR3 protein: CASSEGVGGGAYNEQFF
J gene: TRBJ2-1
V gene: TRBV9
D gene: TRBD2
clone size: .

CDR3 DNA: TGTGCCAGCAGCCTACAGGGGGTAGGGAACACTGAAGCTTTCTTT
CDR3 protein: CASSLQGVGNTEAFF
J gene: TRBJ1-1
V gene: TRBV16
D gene: TRBD1
clone size: .

CDR3 DNA: TGTGCCAGCAGCCTGGGTGGGGACAGGGATCAGCCCCAGCATTTT
CDR3 protein: CASSLGGDRDQPQHF
J gene: TRBJ1-5
V gene: TRBV3-1/TRBV3-2
D gene: TRBD1
clone size: once

CDR3 DNA: TGTGCCAGCAGCTTAGGGGGCATGAAAGGCACTGAAGCTTTCTTT
CDR3 protein: CASSLGGMKGTEAFF
J gene: TRBJ1-1
V gene: TRBV7-2
D gene: .
clone size: .

CDR3 DNA: TGTGCCAGCAGCCAGGGGCCGCGGGGGGAGCAGTACTTC
CDR3 protein: CASSQGPRGEQYF
J gene: TRBJ2-7
V gene: TRBV14
D gene: TRBD2
clone size: .

CDR3 DNA: TGTGCCAGCAGCGTACAGGCTGGGGCCAACGTCCTGACTTTC
CDR3 protein: CASSVQAGANVLTF
J gene: TRBJ2-6
V gene: TRBV9
D gene: .
clone size: .

CDR3 DNA: TGCGCCAGCAGCTTGATAGGCCCGGGACTAGTCGGCCCAGATACGCAGTATTTT
CDR3 protein: CASSLIGPGLVGPDTQYF
J gene: TRBJ2-3
V gene: TRBV5-1
D gene: TRBD2
clone size: once

CDR3 DNA: TGTGCCAGCAGCTTAAGACAGGGGGCCACAGATACGCAGTATTTT
CDR3 protein: CASSLRQGATDTQYF
J gene: TRBJ2-3
V gene: TRBV11-2
D gene: TRBD1
clone size: medium-sized

CDR3 DNA: TGTGCCAGCAGCCCGGGACTAACCTACGAGCAGTACTTC
CDR3 protein: CASSPGLTYEQYF
J gene: TRBJ2-7
V gene: TRBV5-4
D gene: TRBD2
clone size: .

CDR3 DNA: TGTGCCAGCAGCACGGGACAGGGTGGCTATGGCTACACCTTC
CDR3 protein: CASSTGQGGYGYTF
J gene: TRBJ1-2
V gene: TRBV7-9
D gene: TRBD1
clone size: .

CDR3 DNA: TGTGCCAGCAGTGCCCACAGGGGGTACTACGAGCAGTACTTC
CDR3 protein: CASSAHRGYYEQYF
J gene: TRBJ2-7
V gene: TRBV2
D gene: TRBD1
clone size: .